This paragraph reports one T cell receptor beta chain. In germline, CDR1 is MGHDK, CDR2 SYGVNS. V shed 1 base and J 5 bases; nucleotides not matched to a gene: 9. This CDR3 has 17 residues. These data belong to a study of blood T cell repertoires in COVID-19. Study overall: Some COVID-19 samples were acute and others convalescent; all came from the United States, Italy and Spain. The cDNA or gDNA used as material had been derived from T cells, B-cell-depleted T cells, or PBMCs.

Per the authors' pipeline: Researchers report that nucleated cell counts were estimated from reference gene primer amplification. The repertoire was sequenced with immunoSEQ multiplex PCR; TCRdb's copy has only in-frame clones and lacks some. V and J calls and clone size follow that table, whereas D and trimming were derived from the DNA. This table holds 190,000 or so clones, roughly 90% found once. V is TRBV25-1 and J is TRBJ2-3; 10 nucleotides line up with TRBD1. The receptor comes from a man aged 18 to 29 with acute COVID-19. Sequenced: PBMCs or T cells enriched from blood (not recorded which). The CDR3 DNA is TGTGCCAGCAGTGAATCAGGGACAGGGGTTGTACTAGATACGCAGTATTTT. Translated, it gives CASSESGTGVVLDTQYF. The entire variable domain, with the rest obtained from reference TRBV25-1 and TRBJ2-3, is as follows: EADIYQTPRYLVIGTGKKITLECSQTMGHDKMYWYQQDPGMELHLIHYSYGVNSTEKGDLSSESTVSRIRTEHFPLTLESARPSHTSQYLCASSESGTGVVLDTQYFGPGTRLTVL.